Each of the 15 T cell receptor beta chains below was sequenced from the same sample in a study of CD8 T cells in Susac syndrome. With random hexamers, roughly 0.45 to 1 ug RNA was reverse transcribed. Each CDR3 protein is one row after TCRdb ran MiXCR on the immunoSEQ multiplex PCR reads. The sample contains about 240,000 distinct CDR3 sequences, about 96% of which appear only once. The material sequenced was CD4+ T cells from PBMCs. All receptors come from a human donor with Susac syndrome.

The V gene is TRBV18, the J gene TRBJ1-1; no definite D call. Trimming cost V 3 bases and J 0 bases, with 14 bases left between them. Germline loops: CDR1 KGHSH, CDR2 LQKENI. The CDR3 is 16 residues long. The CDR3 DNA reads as TGTGCCAGCTCACCGTCGGCCCCCCACATGAACACTGAAGCTTTCTTT. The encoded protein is CASSPSAPHMNTEAFF. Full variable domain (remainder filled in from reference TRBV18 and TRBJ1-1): NAGVMQNPRHLVRRRGQEARLRCSPMKGHSHVYWYRQLPEEGLKFMVYLQKENIIDESGMPKERFSAEFPKEGPSILRIQQVVRGDSAAYFCASSPSAPHMNTEAFFGQGTRLTVV.

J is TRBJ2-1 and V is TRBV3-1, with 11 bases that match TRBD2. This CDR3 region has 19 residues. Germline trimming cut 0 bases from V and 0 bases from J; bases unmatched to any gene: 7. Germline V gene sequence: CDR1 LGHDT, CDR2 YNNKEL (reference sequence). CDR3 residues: CASSQDVGTSGSSYNEQFF. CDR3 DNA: TGTGCCAGCAGCCAAGATGTCGGGACTAGCGGAAGCTCCTACAATGAGCAGTTCTTC.

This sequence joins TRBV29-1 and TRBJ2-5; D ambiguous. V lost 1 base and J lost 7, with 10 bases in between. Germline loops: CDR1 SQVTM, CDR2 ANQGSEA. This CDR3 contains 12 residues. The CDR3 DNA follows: TGCAGCGTTGAAGTCGGTTTGGGGACCCAGTACTTC. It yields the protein CSVEVGLGTQYF.

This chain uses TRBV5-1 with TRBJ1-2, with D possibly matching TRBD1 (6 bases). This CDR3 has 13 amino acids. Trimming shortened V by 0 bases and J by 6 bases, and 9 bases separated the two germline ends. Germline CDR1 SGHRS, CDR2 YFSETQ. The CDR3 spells CASSLGGPDGYTF. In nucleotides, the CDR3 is TGCGCCAGCAGCTTGGGGGGGCCCGATGGCTACACCTTC.

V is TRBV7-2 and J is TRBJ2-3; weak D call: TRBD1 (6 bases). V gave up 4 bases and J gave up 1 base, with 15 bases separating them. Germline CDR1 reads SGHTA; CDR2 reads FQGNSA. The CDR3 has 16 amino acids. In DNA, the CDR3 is TGTGCCAGCAGCTCCAGCAGGGGTCGAGGCACAGATACGCAGTATTTT. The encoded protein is CASSSSRGRGTDTQYF.

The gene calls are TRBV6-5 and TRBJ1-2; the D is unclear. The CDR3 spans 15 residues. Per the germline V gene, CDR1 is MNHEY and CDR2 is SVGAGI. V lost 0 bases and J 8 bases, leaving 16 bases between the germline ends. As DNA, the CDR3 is TGTGCCAGCAGTTACTCGTTTACCTTTCTAGGCGGCTACACCTTC. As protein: CASSYSFTFLGGYTF.

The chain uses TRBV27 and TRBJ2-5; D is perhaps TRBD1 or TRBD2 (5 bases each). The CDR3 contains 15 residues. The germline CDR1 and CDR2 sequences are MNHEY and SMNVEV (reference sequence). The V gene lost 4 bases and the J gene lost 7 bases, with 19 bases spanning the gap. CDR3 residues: CASSSRDARAGTQYF. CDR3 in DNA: TGTGCCAGCAGTTCCAGGGATGCGAGGGCAGGGACCCAGTACTTC.

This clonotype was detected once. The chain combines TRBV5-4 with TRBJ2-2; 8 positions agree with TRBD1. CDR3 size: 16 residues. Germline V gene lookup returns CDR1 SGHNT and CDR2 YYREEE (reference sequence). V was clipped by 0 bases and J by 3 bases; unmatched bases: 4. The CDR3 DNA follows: TGTGCCAGCAGCTTGGAGGGCAGGGGGCACACCGGGGAGCTGTTTTTT. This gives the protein CASSLEGRGHTGELFF.

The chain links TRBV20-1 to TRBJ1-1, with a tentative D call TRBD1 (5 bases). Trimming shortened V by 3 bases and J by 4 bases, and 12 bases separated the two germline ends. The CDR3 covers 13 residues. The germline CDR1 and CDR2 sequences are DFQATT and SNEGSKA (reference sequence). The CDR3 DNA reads TGCAGTGCTAGCACAGGTCCTGCCACTGAAGCTTTCTTT. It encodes CSASTGPATEAFF.

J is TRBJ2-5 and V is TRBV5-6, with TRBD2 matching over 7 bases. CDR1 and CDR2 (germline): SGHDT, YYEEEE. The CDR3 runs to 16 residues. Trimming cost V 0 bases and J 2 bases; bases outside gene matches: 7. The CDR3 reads CASSLVGGTQQETQYF. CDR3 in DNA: TGTGCCAGCAGCTTGGTGGGGGGGACCCAGCAAGAGACCCAGTACTTC.

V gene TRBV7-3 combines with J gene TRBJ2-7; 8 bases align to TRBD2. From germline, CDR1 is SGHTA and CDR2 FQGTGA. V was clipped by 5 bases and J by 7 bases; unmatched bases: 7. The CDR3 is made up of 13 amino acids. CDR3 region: CASSETSVSEQYF. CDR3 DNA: TGTGCCAGCAGCGAGACTAGCGTAAGTGAGCAGTACTTC.

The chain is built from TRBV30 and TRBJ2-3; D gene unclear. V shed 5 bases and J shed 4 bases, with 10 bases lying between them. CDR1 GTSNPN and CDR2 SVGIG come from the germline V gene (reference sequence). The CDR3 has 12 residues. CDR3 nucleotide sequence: TGTGCCTGGGGGGTTCGGGCAGATACGCAGTATTTT. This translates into CAWGVRADTQYF.

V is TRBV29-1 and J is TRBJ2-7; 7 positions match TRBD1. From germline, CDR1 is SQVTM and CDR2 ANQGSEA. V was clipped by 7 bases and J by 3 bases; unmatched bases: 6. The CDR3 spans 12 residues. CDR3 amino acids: CSAGDRLYEQYF. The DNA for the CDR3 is TGCAGCGCCGGGGACAGACTCTACGAGCAGTACTTC.

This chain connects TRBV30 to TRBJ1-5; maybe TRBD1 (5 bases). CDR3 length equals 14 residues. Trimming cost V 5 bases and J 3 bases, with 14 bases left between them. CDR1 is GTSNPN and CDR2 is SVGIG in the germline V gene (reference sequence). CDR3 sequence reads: CAWSSDSNNQPQHF. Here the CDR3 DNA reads TGTGCCTGGTCTTCCGACAGCAACAATCAGCCCCAGCATTTT.

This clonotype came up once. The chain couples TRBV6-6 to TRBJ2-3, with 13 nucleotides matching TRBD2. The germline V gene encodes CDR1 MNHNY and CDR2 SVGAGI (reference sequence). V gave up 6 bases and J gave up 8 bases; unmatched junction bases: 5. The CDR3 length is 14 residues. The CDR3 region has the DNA TGTGCCAGCAGCCTTGGACTAGCGGGAGTTACGCAGTATTTT. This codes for CASSLGLAGVTQYF.